This TCR beta chain was sequenced during a study of OX40 agonist ivuxolimab in advanced cancers. Regarding the complete study: Ivuxolimab was an agonistic, fully human IgG2 monoclonal antibody directed against OX40 (CD134), a costimulatory receptor. Intravenous ivuxolimab was administered to patients every 2 weeks at six dose levels: 0.01, 0.1, 0.3, 1.5, 3 and 10 mg/kg. Of the roughly 52 dose-escalation patients, hepatocellular carcinoma was present in about 20, melanoma in approximately 15, renal cell carcinoma in 9 and head and neck cancer in 9. The dose-escalation cohort was about 83% male with a mean age of about 60 years, ranging from about 23 to 85. Patients were allowed to have had prior anti-PD-1, anti-PD-L1 or anti-CTLA-4 therapy, and roughly 40% of the dose-escalation patients had previously received checkpoint inhibitors. Partial responses occurred in three dose-escalation patients, of whom one had hepatocellular carcinoma and two had cutaneous melanoma. Peripheral TCRbeta sequencing was intended to test whether TCR sequence diversity was altered and clonal T-cell expansion was caused by ivuxolimab. The paper describes the monotherapy dose-escalation part (N of about 52 patients) of the phase I trial of ivuxolimab.

General conclusions and limits of the study: Clonal expansion of both CD4+ and CD8+ blood T cells was observed from baseline to week 6 at doses 0.1 to 3.0 mg/kg. After ivuxolimab, expanded clones were on average more numerous among CD8+ T cells than among CD4+ T cells. Which antigens the clonally expanded peripheral T cells were specific for was not determined. In the 0.1-3.0 mg/kg groups, partial responders had among the lowest normalized peripheral clonal expansion, particularly in CD8+ T cells. Low levels of normalized T-cell clonal expansion were also shown by some nonresponding patients.

Patients with a history of autoimmune disease or receiving systemic immunosuppression were excluded from the trial. Peripheral blood for TCR sequencing was collected from all dose cohorts at baseline, on cycle 4 day 1, and on cycle 7 day 1. The samples were taken from a phase I, first-in-human, multicenter, open-label dose-escalation trial of ivuxolimab. Adults with locally advanced or metastatic head and neck squamous cell, hepatocellular, melanoma or renal cell carcinoma were enrolled in the trial. CD4+ and CD8+ T cells were sorted separately from peripheral blood before TCR sequencing. Genomic DNA was isolated from the sorted cells so that the TCRbeta CDR3 region could be sequenced. The immunoSEQ Assay was used to sequence the TCRbeta CDR3 regions. TCRdb provides this immuneACCESS table in a form limited to in-frame rearrangements. Some clones are lacking; in checked studies, under half of them reflect an unresolved V gene, and why the rest are absent is not known. This sample gives around 68,000 clones in total; 75% to 90% of them show up just once. Of the sample, approximately 2.6% falls within the top ten clones.

The V end loses 6 bases and the J end loses 2 bases, and a stretch of 7 bases separates them. CDR1 and CDR2 (MDHEN, SYDVKM) derive from the germline V gene. Including cysteine and phenylalanine, the CDR3 has 13 amino acids. Of all the DNA, just the CDR3 is kept, 39 bases in frame from base 1. A remark on this clone: Its binding antigen is unknown. Base-call qualities are not available, and no considerably larger clone is one nucleotide away.

The source of this sequence is an adult with an advanced solid tumor such as melanoma, head and neck, liver or kidney cancer. The sequenced sample was CD4+ or CD8+ T cells sorted from blood, obtained in a trial of the OX40 agonist ivuxolimab. The chain uses TRBV28 and TRBJ2-2, with the D gene call left open. The sequence in DNA is TGTGCCAGCAGCCGGGCCAACACCGGGGAGCTGTTTTTT. The encoded protein is CASSRANTGELFF.